Below are 8 T cell receptor beta chains sequenced from a single sample in a study of cytomegalovirus exposure and HLA in healthy donors. The PCR contained 60 Vbeta and 13 Jbeta primers. Using immunoSEQ multiplex PCR, the repertoire was profiled, and TCRdb retains in-frame clones only, with some absent. The sample carries approximately 210,000 clones, 87% recorded once. What was sequenced was PBMCs. These receptors all stem from a man under 40 in good health and CMV-seronegative.

This clone was found once. The V and J genes are TRBV5-1 and TRBJ2-5, with D perhaps matching TRBD1 (6 bases). CDR3 size: 13 residues. The germline V gene has CDR1 SGHRS and CDR2 YFSETQ. With 2 bases removed from V and 3 bases from J, the gap between germline ends came to 8 bases. CDR3 nucleotide sequence: TGCGCCAGCAGCTTCCAGGGGAAAGAGACCCAGTACTTC. Protein sequence: CASSFQGKETQYF.

A note on this clone: Other DNA sequences of this sample code for an identical CDR3. The chain uses TRBV19 and TRBJ1-6; TRBD1 is a possible D gene (6 bases). CDR1 and CDR2 (germline): LNHDA, SQIVND (reference sequence). Deletions cut 3 bases from V and 8 bases from J, with 17 bases between. CDR3 length equals 16 residues. The CDR3 region has the DNA TGTGCCAGTAGTATTTCTCCGGGGCAGGGGTATTCACCCCTCCACTTT. This translates into CASSISPGQGYSPLHF.

This clone was seen once. This chain connects TRBV7-6 to TRBJ1-5; D may be TRBD1 (5 bases). The length of the CDR3 is 14 residues. Trimming took 5 bases from V and 5 from J, leaving 13 bases between them. Germline CDR1 and CDR2: SGHVS and FNYEAQ. The CDR3 reads CASSAGREDQPQHF. The CDR3 region has the DNA TGTGCCAGCAGCGCCGGCAGGGAGGATCAGCCCCAGCATTTT.

V is TRBV7-2 and J is TRBJ2-7; D perhaps matches TRBD2 (6 bases). Germline CDR1 reads SGHTA; CDR2 reads FQGNSA. The CDR3 spans 16 residues. V dropped 5 bases and J dropped 1 base, with 18 bases sitting between them. As DNA, the CDR3 is TGTGCCAGCAGCAGCCTTGGACTACTTAAATCCTACGAGCAGTACTTC. Translating it yields CASSSLGLLKSYEQYF.

The J gene is TRBJ2-4, the V gene TRBV7-2; 15 bases map to TRBD2. Germline CDR1 SGHTA, CDR2 FQGNSA. Trimming cost V 5 bases and J 12 bases; bases outside gene matches: 11. The CDR3 loop spans 16 amino acids. The DNA for the CDR3 is TGTGCCAGCAGCCGCCTCTGGACTAGCGGGAGGGACAGTCAGTACTTC. As protein: CASSRLWTSGRDSQYF.

V and J are TRBV5-1 and TRBJ1-2, with 12 bases that match TRBD1. V shed 4 bases, J shed 7 bases, and the junction held 14 bases outside the gene matches. CDR3 length equals 17 residues. Germline CDR1 SGHRS, CDR2 YFSETQ. As DNA, the CDR3 is TGCGCCAGCAGCGGAGTACGGGACAGGGGGCCTTTGGGTGGCTACACCTTC. Translated: CASSGVRDRGPLGGYTF.

V gene TRBV6-5 combines with J gene TRBJ1-1; TRBD1 might be the D (6 bases). The CDR3 runs to 14 residues. CDR1 is MNHEY and CDR2 is SVGAGI in the germline V gene. Trimming left V 5 bases short and J 3 bases short, with 13 bases between. The CDR3 DNA reads as TGTGCCAGCAGTCGACCACAGGGAGACACTGAAGCTTTCTTT. The encoded protein is CASSRPQGDTEAFF.

The chain carries TRBV28 and TRBJ1-1; perhaps TRBD1 as D (5 bases). From germline, CDR1 is MDHEN and CDR2 SYDVKM. The length of the CDR3 is 13 residues. Deletions cut 7 bases from V and 5 bases from J, with 14 bases between. The CDR3 spells CASNGGHWTEAFF. The CDR3 region has the DNA TGTGCCAGCAACGGCGGACACTGGACTGAAGCTTTCTTT.